Following are 31 T cell receptor beta chains from one sample sequenced in a study of blood T cell repertoires in COVID-19. The data were produced by immunoSEQ multiplex PCR, yet TCRdb's version contains in-frame clones alone and is incomplete. The table records 350,000 or so clones, approximately 84% of them present only once. Sequences were obtained from PBMCs or T cells enriched from blood (not recorded which). These receptors all come from a woman younger than 45 who had recovered from COVID-19.

This chain uses TRBV4-1 with TRBJ2-4; maybe TRBD1 (7 bases). Germline CDR1 and CDR2: MGHRA and YSYEKL. The CDR3 sequence is 17 residues long. V was pared by 0 bases and J by 15 bases, with 27 bases between. The CDR3 DNA follows: TGCGCCAGCAGCCAAGATCGGGGAGGTTACGGGGACAGAGAGAGGTACTTC. Its translation is CASSQDRGGYGDRERYF.

The chain carries TRBV5-6 and TRBJ2-1, with 7 bases lining up with TRBD1. The length of the CDR3 is 17 residues. Germline V gives CDR1 SGHDT, CDR2 YYEEEE. The J segment lost 1 base and the V segment lost 0 bases, leaving 7 bases of the junction unmatched. CDR3 sequence reads: CASSLGGPGGSYNEQFF. In DNA, the CDR3 is TGTGCCAGCAGCTTGGGGGGCCCAGGGGGTTCCTACAATGAGCAGTTCTTC. The whole variable domain, remainder taken from reference TRBV5-6 and TRBJ2-1, is DAGVTQSPTHLIKTRGQQVTLRCSPKSGHDTVSWYQQALGQGPQFIFQYYEEEERQRGNFPDRFSGHQFPNYSSELNVNALLLGDSALYLCASSLGGPGGSYNEQFFGPGTRLTVL.

The gene calls are TRBV6-5 and TRBJ2-7; the match to TRBD1 covers 10 bases. This CDR3 is built from 15 residues. J lost 1 base, V lost 6 bases, and 6 bases had no gene match. Per germline, CDR1 MNHEY and CDR2 SVGAGI. CDR3 DNA sequence: TGTGCCAGCAGAGCCCGACAGGGGGCTTCCTACGAGCAGTACTTC. This gives the protein CASRARQGASYEQYF.

V is TRBV30 and J is TRBJ1-2, with 9 bases aligning to TRBD1. CDR3 length: 12 residues. V was pared by 8 bases and J by 8 bases, with 9 bases of the junction left unmatched. Germline CDR1 GTSNPN, CDR2 SVGIG (reference sequence). The DNA of the CDR3 is TGTGCCCGCGTACAGGGGGCGGCCGGCTACACCTTC. Its translation: CARVQGAAGYTF.

V and J are TRBV5-5 and TRBJ2-3, with 10 bases identical to TRBD2. The germline V gene encodes CDR1 SGHKS and CDR2 YYEKEE (reference sequence). The CDR3 consists of 16 residues. J gave up 4 bases and V 0 bases, and 5 bases lay outside the gene matches. CDR3 DNA sequence: TGTGCCAGCAGCTTGGTGGCTAGCGGGGGCGCAGATACGCAGTATTTT. This translates into CASSLVASGGADTQYF.

V is TRBV7-9 and J is TRBJ1-1, with unresolved D. The length of the CDR3 is 11 residues. V lost 10 bases and J lost 1, with 7 bases in between. Germline V lookup: CDR1 SEHNR, CDR2 FQNEAQ (reference sequence). In DNA, the CDR3 is TGTGCCACCTCAGGGAACACTGAAGCTTTCTTT. Protein: CATSGNTEAFF. The complete variable domain, with remaining parts taken from reference TRBV7-9 and TRBJ1-1, reads DTGVSQNPRHKITKRGQNVTFRCDPISEHNRLYWYRQTLGQGPEFLTYFQNEAQLEKSRLLSDRFSAERPKGSFSTLEIQRTEQGDSAMYLCATSGNTEAFFGQGTRLTVV.

The CDR3 DNA reads as TGTGCCAGCAGTCCAAATGTCAACTACGAGCAGTACTTC. It yields the protein CASSPNVNYEQYF. This chain joins TRBV27 and TRBJ2-7; D unclear. CDR1 is MNHEY and CDR2 is SMNVEV in the germline V gene (reference sequence). V was trimmed by 5 bases and J by 3 bases, leaving 11 bases between them. The CDR3 runs to 13 residues.

The chain employs TRBV2 and TRBJ1-2; tentative D call: TRBD1 (6 bases). The CDR3 has 15 residues. Germline lookup yields CDR1 SNHLY and CDR2 FYNNEI. Trimming took 3 bases from V and 5 from J, leaving 16 bases between them. In DNA, the CDR3 is TGTGCCAGCAGTGAGGACAGAACTCAAGGATATGGCTACACCTTC. Its translation: CASSEDRTQGYGYTF.

The V gene is TRBV3-1 (or the pseudogene TRBV3-2), the J gene TRBJ1-1; D possibly corresponds to TRBD1 (5 bases). The CDR3 has 18 residues. Germline-derived CDR1 and CDR2 are LGHDT and YNNKEL (reference sequence). V lost 2 bases to trimming and J lost 0 bases, with 19 bases between them. The CDR3 DNA reads TGTGCCAGCAGCCAAAGACGGACACAGCTAAACATGAACACTGAAGCTTTCTTT. Translating gives CASSQRRTQLNMNTEAFF.

The DNA of the CDR3 is TGTGCCACCAGCAGAGACGGTGCATCGGGAGAGACCCAGTACTTC. This sequence encodes CATSRDGASGETQYF. J is TRBJ2-5 and V is TRBV15; D remains unclear. The CDR3 contains 15 residues. Looked up from germline, CDR1 is LNHNV and CDR2 is YYDKDF (reference sequence). Trimming took 0 bases from V and 4 from J, leaving 12 bases between them.

This chain links TRBV30 with TRBJ2-7; 7 nucleotides match TRBD1. CDR1 is GTSNPN, CDR2 SVGIG, per germline (reference sequence). With V trimmed by 2 bases and J by 2 bases, 9 bases remained unmatched. The CDR3 covers 15 residues. The DNA of the CDR3 is TGTGCCTGGAGTAGGTGGGACAGCGCTACCTACGAGCAGTACTTC. Translated, it gives CAWSRWDSATYEQYF.

The chain has TRBV3-1 (or the pseudogene TRBV3-2) and TRBJ2-2; no firm D call. V dropped 1 base and J dropped 7 bases, with 4 bases sitting between them. The CDR3 runs 12 residues. In germline, CDR1 is LGHDT, CDR2 YNNKEL (reference sequence). CDR3 in DNA: TGTGCCAGCAGCCAAGTAGTCGGGGAGCTGTTTTTT. It yields the protein CASSQVVGELFF.

The V call is TRBV5-6, the J call TRBJ2-5; 13 bases match TRBD2. This CDR3 comprises 15 residues. Per the germline V gene, CDR1 is SGHDT and CDR2 is YYEEEE. Trimming at V came to 4 bases and at J to 5 bases, leaving 5 bases not matched to a gene. The DNA of the CDR3 is TGTGCCAGCAGCCGGGGGACTAGCGGGGTGGAGACCCAGTACTTC. Its translation: CASSRGTSGVETQYF.

Only one count was recorded for this clone. The chain combines TRBV19 with TRBJ2-1; tentative D call: TRBD2 (8 bases). The CDR3 is made up of 15 amino acids. CDR1 LNHDA and CDR2 SQIVND come from the germline V gene (reference sequence). The CDR3 is CATAREGAGYNEQFF. CDR3 nucleotide sequence: TGTGCGACAGCCCGGGAGGGGGCGGGTTACAATGAGCAGTTCTTC.

The table lists this clone with a count of one. The rearrangement links TRBV4-3 to TRBJ1-1; D is possibly TRBD1 (5 bases). The CDR3 loop spans 16 amino acids. Germline CDR1 reads LGHNA; CDR2 reads YSLEER. Deletions cut 0 bases from V and 0 bases from J, with 11 bases between. CDR3 DNA sequence: TGCGCCAGCAGCCAAGATTTGCAGGGAATGAACACTGAAGCTTTCTTT. Protein product: CASSQDLQGMNTEAFF.

The V gene is TRBV5-4, the J gene TRBJ2-1; D is perhaps TRBD1 (6 bases). The CDR3 runs 14 residues. The germline V and J ends were trimmed by 6 bases and 5 bases, with 15 bases remaining between them. The V gene's germline CDR1 is SGHNT and CDR2 YYREEE (reference sequence). CDR3 sequence: CASTLPRGDNEQFF. The DNA for the CDR3 is TGTGCCAGCACCCTGCCCAGGGGAGACAATGAGCAGTTCTTC.

V is TRBV12-2 and J is TRBJ1-2; TRBD1, as called in the table, went unchecked against the DNA. TRBV12-2 is a documented pseudogene. CDR3 length: 14 residues. The CDR3: CETHREPRARGYTF. Written as DNA, the CDR3 is TGTGAAACTCACCGAGAACCCAGGGCAAGGGGCTACACCTTC.

This chain uses TRBV7-9 with TRBJ1-1; D possibly corresponds to TRBD1 (6 bases). The V end was cut by 8 bases, the J end by 3 bases, with 13 bases between. Germline values: CDR1 SEHNR, CDR2 FQNEAQ (reference sequence). This CDR3 region has 13 residues. CDR3 sequence (DNA): TGTGCCAGCCGAATAACAGGGTACACTGAAGCTTTCTTT. Residues: CASRITGYTEAFF.

The CDR3 protein is CASSLGTSQDDTQYF. The CDR3 coding sequence is TGCGCCAGCAGCCTCGGGACTAGTCAGGACGATACGCAGTATTTT. The chain combines TRBV5-1 with TRBJ2-3; 8 nucleotides align to TRBD2. Germline CDR1 reads SGHRS; CDR2 reads YFSETQ. Germline trimming cut 4 bases from V and 6 bases from J; bases unmatched to any gene: 10. The CDR3 loop spans 15 amino acids.

The rearrangement links TRBV7-2 to TRBJ1-6, with D unclear. Trimming cost V 0 bases and J 3 bases, with 9 bases left between them. CDR1 SGHTA and CDR2 FQGNSA come from the germline V gene. The CDR3 extends over 16 amino acids. CDR3 sequence reads: CASSLAGRNYNSPLHF. CDR3 sequence (DNA): TGTGCCAGCAGCTTAGCGGGGAGGAACTATAATTCACCCCTCCACTTT.

CDR3 sequence: CAISQTGPRDEQYF. DNA for the CDR3: TGTGCCATCAGCCAGACAGGGCCTAGGGACGAGCAGTACTTC. The V and J genes are TRBV10-3 and TRBJ2-7; 7 bases are a match to TRBD1. Germline lookup yields CDR1 ENHRY and CDR2 SYGVKD. The CDR3 totals 14 residues. The junction had 10 bases not matched to a gene; V was cut back by 6 bases and J by 5 bases.

V gene TRBV5-4 combines with J gene TRBJ1-2; no reliable D call. This CDR3 has 14 amino acids. With 0 bases removed from V and 7 bases from J, the gap between germline ends came to 13 bases. From germline, CDR1 is SGHNT and CDR2 YYREEE (reference sequence). The CDR3 DNA reads as TGTGCCAGCAGCTTGGAGCGGGGTATTGGTGGCTACACCTTC. Translated, it gives CASSLERGIGGYTF.

The chain recombines TRBV21-1 with TRBJ2-7; TRBD2 is the table's D call, not checked against the DNA. TRBV21-1 represents a pseudogene. The CDR3 has 13 residues. CDR3 coding DNA: TGTGCCAGCAGCAAACCCGGGGGCTACGAGCAGTACTTC. Encoded protein: CASSKPGGYEQYF.

V is TRBV10-3 and J is TRBJ1-1; the match to TRBD1 covers 7 bases. After removal of 10 bases from V and 5 bases from J, the junction contained 7 bases not matched to a gene. Germline lookup yields CDR1 ENHRY and CDR2 SYGVKD. CDR3 length equals 12 residues. The CDR3 DNA sequence: TGTGCCACGCGGGACAGTCGGACTGAAGCTTTCTTT. Protein product: CATRDSRTEAFF.

This clone was seen just once. V and J are TRBV30 and TRBJ1-3; D might be TRBD1 (5 bases). The CDR3 runs 18 residues. Trimming took off 0 bases at V and 1 base at J, with 19 bases between the two ends. Germline V gene sequence: CDR1 GTSNPN, CDR2 SVGIG (reference sequence). The CDR3 loop is CAWSVYWSVGTSGNTIYF. CDR3 nucleotide sequence: TGTGCCTGGAGTGTATACTGGTCTGTGGGGACTTCTGGAAACACCATATATTTT.

V gene TRBV2 combines with J gene TRBJ1-4; unclear D gene. V lost 2 bases and J lost 7, with 5 bases in between. The CDR3 runs 12 residues. Germline lookup yields CDR1 SNHLY and CDR2 FYNNEI. This CDR3 reads CASSELSEKLFF. In DNA, the CDR3 is TGTGCCAGCAGTGAATTGAGTGAAAAACTGTTTTTT.

This chain uses TRBV4-1 with TRBJ2-5, with TRBD1 identical over 8 bases. Germline V gene sequence: CDR1 MGHRA, CDR2 YSYEKL. Trimming at V came to 1 base and at J to 5 bases, leaving 6 bases not matched to a gene. The CDR3 covers 15 residues. For the CDR3, the DNA is TGCGCCAGCAGCCAAGCCGCGACAGGGGACGAGACCCAGTACTTC. Residues: CASSQAATGDETQYF.

The chain recombines TRBV15 with TRBJ1-2, with D tentatively TRBD1 (6 bases). CDR3 length equals 16 residues. Germline V gene data show CDR1 as LNHNV and CDR2 as YYDKDF (reference sequence). The V end was cut by 2 bases, the J end by 8 bases, with 21 bases between. The CDR3 sequence: CATSRSWGGAQSGYTF. Written as DNA, the CDR3 is TGTGCCACCAGCAGATCTTGGGGGGGCGCGCAATCCGGCTACACCTTC.

The V call is TRBV11-2, the J call TRBJ1-1; D is unresolved. In germline, CDR1 is SGHAT, CDR2 FQNNGV. V gave up 4 bases and J gave up 7 bases, with 13 bases separating them. CDR3 length: 13 amino acids. As DNA, the CDR3 is TGTGCCAGCAGCTCAACGTCACAGCTTGAAGCTTTCTTT. It yields the protein CASSSTSQLEAFF.

The chain combines TRBV11-2 with TRBJ2-7, with 10 bases matching TRBD1. The junction had 7 bases not matched to a gene; V was cut back by 4 bases and J by 1 base. CDR3 length equals 16 residues. Looked up from germline, CDR1 is SGHAT and CDR2 is FQNNGV. CDR3 residues: CASSSYRDRGSYEQYF. The DNA of the CDR3 is TGTGCCAGCAGCTCATACCGGGACAGGGGATCCTACGAGCAGTACTTC.

V usage is TRBV18 and J usage is TRBJ2-5; the match to TRBD1 covers 12 bases. V trimming: 1 base; J trimming: 5 bases; junction bases outside the gene matches: 8. The germline gives CDR1 KGHSH, CDR2 LQKENI. The CDR3 has 17 amino acids. The DNA of the CDR3 is TGTGCCAGCTCACCACTGACAACGGGACAGGGGGCTGAGACCCAGTACTTC. It is translated as CASSPLTTGQGAETQYF.